The 21 T cell receptor beta chains below were found in one sample sequenced in a study of T cells in Graves' hyperthyroidism and ophthalmopathy. RNA transcripts gave rise to amplified TCR beta CDR3 regions. HTBI primers were employed in a first-round RT-PCR of the TCR CDR3. TCRdb recomputed calls from the multiplex PCR reads with MiXCR, one row per CDR3 protein. The sample includes 700,000 to 950,000 distinct CDR3 sequences, roughly a third seen only once; the top ten take approximately 31%. Material: blood. Every receptor here comes from a woman aged 40-49 years with Graves' hyperthyroidism.

The chain couples TRBV4-3 to TRBJ2-7; 8 positions agree with TRBD2. The CDR3 has 15 residues. CDR1 and CDR2 from the germline V gene are LGHNA and YSLEER. With 4 bases clipped from V and 5 bases from J, the junction kept 10 bases outside the gene matches. The CDR3 here is CASSLRAGAIDEQYF. CDR3 DNA: TGCGCCAGCAGCCTTAGAGCGGGAGCCATCGACGAGCAGTACTTC.

V gene TRBV9 combines with J gene TRBJ1-2; 10 nucleotides line up with TRBD1. This CDR3 contains 16 residues. After removal of 4 bases from V and 4 bases from J, the junction contained 10 bases not matched to a gene. From germline, CDR1 is SGDLS and CDR2 YYNGEE. Here the CDR3 DNA reads TGTGCCAGCAGCCCCCCTCCGGGACAGGGGATCTATGGCTACACCTTC. Residues: CASSPPPGQGIYGYTF.

This clonotype came up a few times. Sequence at one end of the junction differs from germline and may be a read error. This rearrangement joins TRBV24-1 to TRBJ1-6; D is unresolved. This CDR3 is 14 amino acids long. CDR1 is KGHDR and CDR2 is SFDVKD in the germline V gene. This CDR3 is CASSSGRVNSPLHF. The CDR3 coding sequence is TGTGCCAGCAGTTCAGGACGGGTAAATTCACCCCTCCACTTT.

This clonotype was seen ten or more times. The CDR3, as DNA: TGCAGTGCTATGGGGGTGCAACAGCCCCAGCATTTT. It codes for CSAMGVQQPQHF. This chain joins TRBV20-1 and TRBJ1-5; TRBD1 might be the D (5 bases). V lost 4 bases, J lost 7 bases, and 11 bases lay in between. The germline gives CDR1 DFQATT, CDR2 SNEGSKA (reference sequence). CDR3 length: 12 residues.

The chain recombines TRBV7-2 with TRBJ1-1; the D is unclear. Per the germline V gene, CDR1 is SGHTA and CDR2 is FQGNSA. V gave up 5 bases and J gave up 2 bases, with 12 bases separating them. The CDR3 loop spans 14 amino acids. The CDR3 sequence: CASSSSPLNTEAFF. In DNA, the CDR3 is TGTGCCAGCAGCAGCAGTCCCCTTAACACTGAAGCTTTCTTT.

V and J are TRBV12-3 or TRBV12-4 and TRBJ2-5; D is undetermined. The CDR3 extends over 16 amino acids. The V gene lost 2 bases and the J gene lost 1 base, with 14 bases spanning the gap. The CDR3 DNA follows: TGTGCCAGCAGTTTACAGCGCGTGGGCAGCCAAGAGACCCAGTACTTC. It translates to CASSLQRVGSQETQYF.

This clonotype appeared a single time. The rearrangement uses TRBV7-2 and TRBJ2-5, with D uncertain. With 7 bases removed from V and 5 bases from J, the gap between germline ends came to 11 bases. The CDR3 has 12 amino acids. Germline V gives CDR1 SGHTA, CDR2 FQGNSA. The CDR3 loop is CASKKEGETQYF. The CDR3, as DNA: TGTGCCAGCAAAAAGGAAGGGGAGACCCAGTACTTC.

This clonotype was observed at least ten times. The V call is TRBV29-1, the J call TRBJ1-1; D is uncertain. V shed 6 bases and J shed 3 bases, with 5 bases lying between them. Germline assignment: CDR1 SQVTM and CDR2 ANQGSEA. This CDR3 has 10 residues. The CDR3 reads CSVQDTEAFF. CDR3 bases: TGCAGCGTGCAAGACACTGAAGCTTTCTTT. Full variable domain (missing parts from reference TRBV29-1 and TRBJ1-1): SAVISQKPSRDICQRGTSLTIQCQVDSQVTMMFWYRQQPGQSLTLIATANQGSEATYESGFVIDKFPISRPNLTFSTLTVSNMSPEDSSIYLCSVQDTEAFFGQGTRLTVV.

This clonotype was detected ten times or more. The chain couples TRBV10-3 to TRBJ1-3; D is unresolved. The CDR3 loop spans 16 amino acids. Trimming pared 2 bases from V and 0 bases from J, leaving 11 bases between. CDR1 is ENHRY, CDR2 SYGVKD, per germline. The CDR3 coding sequence is TGTGCCATCAGTGAGCGGGCAGGCAACTCTGGAAACACCATATATTTT. Protein product: CAISERAGNSGNTIYF.

The V gene is TRBV2, the J gene TRBJ1-1, with D maybe TRBD1 (5 bases). There are 13 residues in the CDR3. Germline V gives CDR1 SNHLY, CDR2 FYNNEI. The V end was cut by 8 bases, the J end by 6 bases, with 16 bases between. The CDR3 is CASETGQGAEAFF. DNA of the CDR3: TGTGCCAGCGAAACGGGGCAGGGCGCTGAAGCTTTCTTT.

In its sample, this clonotype was seen many times. V and J are TRBV9 and TRBJ1-1; 7 nucleotides align to TRBD1. The CDR3 is 13 amino acids. CDR1 is SGDLS, CDR2 YYNGEE, per germline. J was trimmed by 1 base and V by 6 bases; bases with no gene match: 3. The CDR3 DNA is TGTGCCAGCAAACGGACAGGGAACACTGAAGCTTTCTTT. Amino acids: CASKRTGNTEAFF.

The table lists this clonotype with many counts. This CDR3 is CASSTGTGSYEQYF. The CDR3 nucleotides are TGTGCCAGTAGTACCGGGACAGGGTCCTACGAGCAGTACTTC. V and J are TRBV12-3 or TRBV12-4 and TRBJ2-7; 9 positions agree with TRBD1. After removal of 9 bases from V and 1 base from J, the junction contained 7 bases not matched to a gene. The CDR3 is made up of 14 amino acids.

At least ten counts were recorded for this clonotype. The rearrangement links TRBV7-9 to TRBJ1-2; possibly TRBD1 for D (5 bases). Germline V gene lookup returns CDR1 SEHNR and CDR2 FQNEAQ (reference sequence). The CDR3 extends over 14 amino acids. The V and J ends lost 0 bases and 9 bases respectively, with 14 bases between them. The CDR3, as DNA: TGTGCCAGCAGCTTAGCGGGACTCCGTGTTAGCTACACCTTC. Protein: CASSLAGLRVSYTF.

This clonotype was found many times. The CDR3 DNA reads as TGTGCCAGTAGTATAGGGACAGGGGGTTATCAGCCCCAGCATTTT. Translating it yields CASSIGTGGYQPQHF. V usage is TRBV19 and J usage is TRBJ1-5, with 10 positions matching TRBD1. V was pared by 1 base and J by 5 bases, with 2 bases of the junction left unmatched. Germline V gene lookup returns CDR1 LNHDA and CDR2 SQIVND (reference sequence). The CDR3 is made up of 15 amino acids. Full variable domain (remainder filled in from reference TRBV19 and TRBJ1-5): DGGITQSPKYLFRKEGQNVTLSCEQNLNHDAMYWYRQDPGQGLRLIYYSQIVNDFQKGDIAEGYSVSREKKESFPLTVTSAQKNPTAFYLCASSIGTGGYQPQHFGDGTRLSIL.

This clonotype was recorded many times. The CDR3 loop is CASSFGGSQPQHF. The DNA for the CDR3 is TGTGCCAGCAGTTTTGGGGGCAGTCAGCCCCAGCATTTT. V usage is TRBV12-3 or TRBV12-4 and J usage is TRBJ1-5; the D gene is possibly TRBD1 (6 bases). Between the trimmed V and J ends, which lost 3 bases and 6 bases, there was a span of 9 bases. The CDR3 runs to 13 residues.

The chain is built from TRBV6-2 or TRBV6-3 and TRBJ1-4; D uncertain. This CDR3 is 15 amino acids long. Trimming pared 8 bases from V and 3 bases from J, leaving 16 bases between. Germline CDR1 reads MNHEY; CDR2 reads SVGEGT. For the CDR3, the DNA is TGTGCCAGCGTGGAGTCGGAGGGATCTAATGAAAAACTGTTTTTT. As protein: CASVESEGSNEKLFF.

This clonotype was counted many times. The V gene is TRBV5-1, the J gene TRBJ1-5; 7 bases line up with TRBD1. Germline assignment: CDR1 SGHRS and CDR2 YFSETQ. V trimming: 4 bases; J trimming: 6 bases; junction bases outside the gene matches: 10. This CDR3 is 15 amino acids long. The CDR3 loop reads CASSPPSRGSQPQHF. The CDR3, as DNA: TGCGCCAGCAGCCCCCCCAGCAGGGGGAGTCAGCCCCAGCATTTT.

Ten or more counts support this clonotype. The chain links TRBV7-2 to TRBJ1-6; the D is unclear. CDR1 SGHTA and CDR2 FQGNSA come from the germline V gene. The CDR3 runs to 14 residues. V lost 1 base and J 9 bases, leaving 10 bases between the germline ends. CDR3 protein: CASSLEGFSSPLHF. CDR3 in DNA: TGTGCCAGCAGCTTAGAAGGGTTTAGTTCACCCCTCCACTTT.

This clonotype was recorded at least ten times. The chain is built from TRBV10-3 and TRBJ1-1; D is unclear. This CDR3 region has 13 residues. Germline values: CDR1 ENHRY, CDR2 SYGVKD. V gave up 4 bases and J gave up 6 bases, with 12 bases separating them. CDR3 DNA: TGTGCCATCAGTGCTCCCAATCGAGCTGAAGCTTTCTTT. This encodes CAISAPNRAEAFF.

This clonotype was found a few times. The V and J genes are TRBV12-3 or TRBV12-4 and TRBJ1-3; D unresolved. The germline V and J ends were trimmed by 3 bases and 7 bases, with 16 bases remaining between them. This CDR3 comprises 15 residues. CDR3 amino acids: CASSFTGGSWNTIYF. As DNA, the CDR3 is TGTGCCAGCAGTTTTACTGGTGGCTCGTGGAACACCATATATTTT.

Ten or more counts support this clonotype. The chain recombines TRBV20-1 with TRBJ1-1; unclear D gene. V gave up 1 base and J gave up 4 bases, with 4 bases separating them. This CDR3 region has 11 residues. Germline loops: CDR1 DFQATT, CDR2 SNEGSKA (reference sequence). The CDR3 sequence: CSARGGTEAFF. For the CDR3, the DNA is TGCAGTGCTAGAGGGGGCACTGAAGCTTTCTTT.